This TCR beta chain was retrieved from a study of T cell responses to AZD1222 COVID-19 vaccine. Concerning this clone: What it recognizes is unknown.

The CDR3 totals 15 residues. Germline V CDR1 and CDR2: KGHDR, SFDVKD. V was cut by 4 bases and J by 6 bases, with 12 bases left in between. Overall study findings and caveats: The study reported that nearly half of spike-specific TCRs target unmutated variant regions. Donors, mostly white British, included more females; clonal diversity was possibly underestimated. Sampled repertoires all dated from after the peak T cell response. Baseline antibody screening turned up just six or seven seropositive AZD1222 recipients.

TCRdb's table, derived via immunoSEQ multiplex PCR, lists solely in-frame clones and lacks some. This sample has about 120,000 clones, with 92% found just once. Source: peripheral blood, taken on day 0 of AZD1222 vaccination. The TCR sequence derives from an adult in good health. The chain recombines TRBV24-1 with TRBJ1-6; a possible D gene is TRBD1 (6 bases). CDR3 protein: CATSDPGTLNSPLHF. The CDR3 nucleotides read TGTGCCACCAGTGACCCCGGGACACTTAATTCACCCCTCCACTTT.